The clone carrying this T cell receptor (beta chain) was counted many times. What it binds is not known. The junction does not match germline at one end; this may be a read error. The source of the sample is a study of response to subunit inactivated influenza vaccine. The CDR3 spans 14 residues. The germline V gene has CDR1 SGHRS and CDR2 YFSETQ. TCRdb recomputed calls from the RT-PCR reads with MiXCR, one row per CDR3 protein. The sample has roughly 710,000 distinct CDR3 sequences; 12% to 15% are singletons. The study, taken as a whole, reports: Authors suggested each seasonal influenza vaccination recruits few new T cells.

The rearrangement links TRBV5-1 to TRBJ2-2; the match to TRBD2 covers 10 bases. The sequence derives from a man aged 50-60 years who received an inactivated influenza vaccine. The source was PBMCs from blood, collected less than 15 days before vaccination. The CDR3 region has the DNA TGTGCCAGCAGCTTAGCGGGGGGAACCGGGGAGCTGTTTTTT. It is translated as CASSLAGGTGELFF.